The 18 T cell receptor beta chains presented below share a single source sample, sequenced in a study of post-analysis software for immune sequencing data. The study's findings and limits: Four or five TRBV segments, including TRBV5-6, TRBV5-1 and TRBV20-1, were more frequent in patients than controls.

cDNA libraries for TCR beta contained unique molecular identifiers. TCRdb reanalysed the PCR reads using MiXCR and keeps one entry per CDR3 protein. This repertoire shows around 250,000 distinct CDR3 sequences, 35% to 45% found once; its top ten account for around 4.8%. For these receptors, no antigen is known. Sequenced sample: blood. The receptors were sampled from a girl between 5 and 17 years old with multiple sclerosis.

This clonotype was seen ten or more times. The chain recombines TRBV5-1 with TRBJ2-2, with D possibly being TRBD2 (6 bases). CDR1 is SGHRS and CDR2 is YFSETQ in the germline V gene. CDR3 size: 13 residues. V lost 0 bases and J 7 bases, leaving 7 bases between the germline ends. As DNA, the CDR3 is TGCGCCAGCAGCTTGGAGACTAGCGGGGAGCTGTTTTTT. This gives the protein CASSLETSGELFF.

This clonotype was picked up many times. The chain's CDR3 is CASSSMSYNEQFF. As DNA, the CDR3 is TGTGCCAGCAGCTCTATGTCCTACAATGAGCAGTTCTTC. This chain links TRBV11-2 with TRBJ2-1; no clear D gene. The germline CDR1 and CDR2 sequences are SGHAT and FQNNGV. Trimming removed 4 bases at V and 1 base at J, with 5 bases between. The length of the CDR3 is 13 residues.

This clonotype appeared many times. V gene TRBV20-1 combines with J gene TRBJ2-1; D assignment may be TRBD1 or TRBD2 (5 bases each). The CDR3 runs 16 residues. Trimming shortened V by 5 bases and J by 0 bases, and 17 bases separated the two germline ends. Germline V gene lookup returns CDR1 DFQATT and CDR2 SNEGSKA (reference sequence). DNA of the CDR3: TGCAGTGCTGAAGGATTGGGGACCTCCTCCTACAATGAGCAGTTCTTC. Translated, it gives CSAEGLGTSSYNEQFF.

With respect to this clonotype: This could be a read error, since a much larger clone is one nucleotide away. This chain uses TRBV20-1 with TRBJ2-4, with 13 positions matching TRBD2. Per the germline V gene, CDR1 is DFQATT and CDR2 is SNEGSKA (reference sequence). The CDR3 runs to 15 residues. In DNA form, the CDR3 reads TGCAGTGCTTGGACTAGCGGGGGCACCAAAAACATTCGGTACTTC. The encoded protein is CSAWTSGGTKNIRYF.

This clonotype was recorded at least ten times. The rearrangement links TRBV9 to TRBJ2-1, with 9 bases fitting TRBD2. The CDR3 runs to 14 residues. The germline V gene has CDR1 SGDLS and CDR2 YYNGEE. The V gene end was trimmed by 6 bases and the J gene end by 7 bases; junction bases not matched to a gene: 8. In DNA, the CDR3 is TGTGCCAGCACCCCGGGACTAGCAAGGAATGAGCAGTTCTTC. Protein product: CASTPGLARNEQFF.

This clonotype was seen repeatedly, ten times or more. The V call is TRBV6-2 or TRBV6-3, the J call TRBJ2-6, with TRBD1 as a possible D gene (5 bases). The V end was cut by 5 bases, the J end by 1 base, with 18 bases between. The CDR3 has 18 residues. Germline V gives CDR1 MNHEY, CDR2 SVGEGT. CDR3 DNA: TGTGCCAGCAGTCCGCGTCAGGGTGACATATCTGGGGCCAACGTCCTGACTTTC. Residues: CASSPRQGDISGANVLTF.

V and J are TRBV5-1 and TRBJ1-6; no clear D gene. Germline loops: CDR1 SGHRS, CDR2 YFSETQ. Between the trimmed V and J ends, which lost 1 base and 5 bases, there was a span of 7 bases. The CDR3 covers 14 residues. CDR3 amino acids: CASSLSLDNSPLHF. In DNA, the CDR3 is TGCGCCAGCAGCTTGTCGCTCGATAATTCACCCCTCCACTTT.

This clonotype was observed many times. The J gene is TRBJ2-3, the V gene TRBV29-1, with 9 bases matching TRBD2. The CDR3 loop spans 15 amino acids. V trimming: 1 base; J trimming: 0 bases; junction bases outside the gene matches: 2. Germline V CDR1 and CDR2: SQVTM, ANQGSEA. This chain's CDR3 is CSVEAGTSSTDTQYF. CDR3 DNA: TGCAGCGTTGAAGCCGGGACTAGCAGCACAGATACGCAGTATTTT.

This clonotype was found many times. This rearrangement joins TRBV6-5 to TRBJ2-7; 9 bases fit TRBD2. Germline V gene data show CDR1 as MNHEY and CDR2 as SVGAGI. This CDR3 comprises 13 residues. After removal of 6 bases from V and 5 bases from J, the junction contained 5 bases not matched to a gene. The DNA for the CDR3 is TGTGCCAGCAGCCGTAGCGGGAGAGACGAGCAGTACTTC. Translated: CASSRSGRDEQYF.

As to this clonotype: Sequence at one end of the junction differs from germline and may be a read error. V and J are TRBV7-3 and TRBJ1-1; weak D call: TRBD1 (5 bases). Per the germline V gene, CDR1 is SGHTA and CDR2 is FQGTGA. The CDR3 covers 13 residues. The CDR3 loop is CANSRRGDTEAFF. The DNA of the CDR3 is TGTGCCAACAGCCGACGGGGGGACACTGAAGCTTTCTTT.

This clonotype was counted only a few times. This chain connects TRBV5-6 to TRBJ2-2, with D perhaps matching TRBD2 (5 bases). This CDR3 spans 14 amino acids. Germline loops: CDR1 SGHDT, CDR2 YYEEEE. V was cut by 1 base and J by 4 bases, with 8 bases left in between. The CDR3 spells CASSLTSATGELFF. The CDR3 nucleotides are TGTGCCAGCAGCTTGACTAGTGCCACCGGGGAGCTGTTTTTT.

V and J are TRBV30 and TRBJ1-5, with D tentatively TRBD1 (5 bases). The CDR3 loop spans 15 amino acids. V was trimmed by 0 bases and J by 6 bases, leaving 15 bases between them. Germline lookup yields CDR1 GTSNPN and CDR2 SVGIG (reference sequence). The CDR3 loop reads CAWSVGRGALQPQHF. Here the CDR3 DNA reads TGTGCCTGGAGTGTAGGGCGCGGGGCCCTTCAGCCCCAGCATTTT. Using reference TRBV30 and TRBJ1-5 for the parts outside the CDR3, the full variable domain is SQTIHQWPATLVQPVGSPLSLECTVEGTSNPNLYWYRQAAGRGLQLLFYSVGIGQISSEVPQNLSASRPQDRQFILSSKKLLLSDSGFYLCAWSVGRGALQPQHFGDGTRLSIL.

The chain links TRBV19 to TRBJ2-5; a possible D gene is TRBD1 (6 bases). Trimming removed 5 bases at V and 0 bases at J, with 25 bases between. Germline V gene sequence: CDR1 LNHDA, CDR2 SQIVND (reference sequence). There are 19 residues in the CDR3. CDR3 protein: CASSPAKRPGAGYQETQYF. The CDR3 nucleotides are TGTGCCAGTAGTCCCGCCAAACGCCCAGGGGCAGGGTACCAAGAGACCCAGTACTTC.

In its sample, this clonotype was seen a few times. Being one base from a much bigger clone, this may be a read error. The V and J genes are TRBV12-3 or TRBV12-4 and TRBJ2-4; a possible D gene is TRBD2 (6 bases). The J call may not be correct, given that the DNA end is closer to TRBJ2-5. The CDR3 runs to 12 residues. CDR3 amino acids: CASLGVRGTQYF. CDR3 sequence (DNA): TGTGCCAGCCTGGGTGTGCGGGGGACCCAGTACTTC.

In its sample, this clonotype was seen many times. This chain's CDR3 is CASSLARGYEQYF. CDR3 nucleotide sequence: TGTGCCAGCAGCTTGGCGAGGGGCTACGAGCAGTACTTC. V is TRBV7-9 and J is TRBJ2-7; D may match TRBD1 or TRBD2 (5 bases each). Germline V gene data show CDR1 as SEHNR and CDR2 as FQNEAQ (reference sequence). The CDR3 loop spans 13 amino acids. Trimming took 3 bases from V and 3 from J, leaving 9 bases between them.

This clonotype was observed at least ten times. V usage is TRBV10-3 and J usage is TRBJ2-1, with D possibly matching TRBD2 (5 bases). With 6 bases removed from V and 5 bases from J, the gap between germline ends came to 11 bases. The CDR3 extends over 13 amino acids. Germline CDR1 ENHRY, CDR2 SYGVKD. CDR3 amino acids: CAIRRSGNNEQFF. For the CDR3, the DNA is TGTGCCATCAGGCGATCCGGGAACAATGAGCAGTTCTTC.

This clonotype has just a few counts. The chain joins TRBV3-1 to TRBJ2-1, with 12 bases identical to TRBD2. The CDR3 length is 15 residues. CDR1 and CDR2 from the germline V gene are LGHDT and YNNKEL (reference sequence). The J segment lost 7 bases and the V segment lost 5 bases, leaving 6 bases of the junction unmatched. CDR3 nucleotide sequence: TGTGCCAGCAGCTCCCGGACTAGCGGGAATAATGAGCAGTTCTTC. Amino acid sequence: CASSSRTSGNNEQFF.

This clonotype was recorded many times. V and J are TRBV2 and TRBJ2-1, with 11 positions matching TRBD1. The CDR3 has 13 amino acids. CDR1 is SNHLY, CDR2 FYNNEI, per germline. V lost 6 bases and J lost 7; bases outside the gene matches: 2. Written as DNA, the CDR3 is TGTGCCAGCAGCGGGACAGGGGGAAATGAGCAGTTCTTC. Translated: CASSGTGGNEQFF.